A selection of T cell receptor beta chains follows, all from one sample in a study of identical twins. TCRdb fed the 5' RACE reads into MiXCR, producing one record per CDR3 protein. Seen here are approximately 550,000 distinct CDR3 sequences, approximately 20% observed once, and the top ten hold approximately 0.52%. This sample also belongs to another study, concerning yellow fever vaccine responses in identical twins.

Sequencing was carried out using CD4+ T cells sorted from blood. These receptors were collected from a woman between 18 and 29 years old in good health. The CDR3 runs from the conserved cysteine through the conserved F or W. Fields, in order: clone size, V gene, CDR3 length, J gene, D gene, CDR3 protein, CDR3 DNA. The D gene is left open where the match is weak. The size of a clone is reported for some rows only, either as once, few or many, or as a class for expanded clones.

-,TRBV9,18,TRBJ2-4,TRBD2,CASSPRSSGGVAKNIQYF,TGTGCCAGCAGCCCCCGGTCAAGCGGGGGAGTAGCCAAAAACATTCAGTACTTC
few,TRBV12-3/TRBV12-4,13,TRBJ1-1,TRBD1,CASSQRQGASAFF,TGTGCCAGCAGTCAAAGACAGGGGGCCTCGGCTTTCTTT
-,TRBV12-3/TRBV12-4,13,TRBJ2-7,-,CASSLSFGLEQYF,TGTGCCAGCAGTTTAAGCTTTGGGCTCGAGCAGTACTTC
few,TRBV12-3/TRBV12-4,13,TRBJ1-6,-,CASSFSGDSPLHF,TGTGCCAGCAGTTTCTCCGGAGATTCACCCCTCCACTTT
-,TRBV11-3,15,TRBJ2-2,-,CASRELGLNTGELFF,TGTGCCAGCCGCGAGCTGGGTCTCAACACCGGGGAGCTGTTTTTT
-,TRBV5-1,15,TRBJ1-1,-,CASTPGGLQNTEAFF,TGCGCCAGCACCCCTGGGGGATTACAGAACACTGAAGCTTTCTTT
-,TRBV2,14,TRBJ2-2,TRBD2,CASRGRRNTGELFF,TGTGCCAGCCGCGGGAGGCGTAACACCGGGGAGCTGTTTTTT
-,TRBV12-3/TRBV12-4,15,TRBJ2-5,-,CASSSSGISRETQYF,TGTGCCAGCAGTTCGTCCGGAATATCTAGAGAGACCCAGTACTTC
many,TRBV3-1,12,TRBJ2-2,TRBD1,CASSQGAGELFF,TGTGCCAGCAGTCAGGGGGCCGGGGAGCTGTTTTTT
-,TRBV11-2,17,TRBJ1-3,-,CASSSLGGWGPGNTIYF,TGTGCCAGCAGCTCCCTGGGAGGGTGGGGACCTGGAAACACCATATATTTT
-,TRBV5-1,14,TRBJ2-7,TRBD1,CASSLARGLYEQYF,TGCGCCAGCAGCTTGGCGAGGGGGCTCTACGAGCAGTACTTC
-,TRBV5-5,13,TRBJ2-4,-,CASSSDGRNIQYF,TGTGCCAGCAGCTCAGATGGGCGCAACATTCAGTACTTC
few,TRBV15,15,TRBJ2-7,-,CATSRDGRGTYEQYF,TGTGCCACCAGCAGAGATGGCCGGGGGACCTACGAGCAGTACTTC
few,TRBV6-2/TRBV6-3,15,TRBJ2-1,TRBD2,CASRGGLAGDNEQFF,TGTGCCAGCCGAGGGGGACTAGCGGGGGACAATGAGCAGTTCTTC
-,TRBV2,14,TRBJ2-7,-,CASTQTQSSYEQYF,TGTGCCAGCACTCAAACCCAGAGCTCCTACGAGCAGTACTTC
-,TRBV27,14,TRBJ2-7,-,CASSSSRTSYEQYF,TGTGCCAGCAGTTCAAGCAGGACCTCCTACGAGCAGTACTTC
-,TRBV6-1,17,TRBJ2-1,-,CASRSGGGQTSYNEQFF,TGTGCCAGCAGGTCTGGCGGGGGACAAACCTCCTACAATGAGCAGTTCTTC
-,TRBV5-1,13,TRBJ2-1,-,CASRQQGYGEQFF,TGCGCCAGCAGACAACAAGGGTACGGTGAGCAGTTCTTC
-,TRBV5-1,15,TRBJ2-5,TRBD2,CASSRSGAWEETQYF,TGCGCCAGCAGCCGAAGCGGGGCTTGGGAAGAGACCCAGTACTTC
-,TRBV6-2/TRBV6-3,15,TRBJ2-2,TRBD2,CASSRLATGAGELFF,TGTGCCAGCAGTCGACTAGCTACAGGTGCCGGGGAGCTGTTTTTT
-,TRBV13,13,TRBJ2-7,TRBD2,CASSSLAGAWQYF,TGTGCCAGCAGCTCACTAGCGGGAGCCTGGCAGTACTTC
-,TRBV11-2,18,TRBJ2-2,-,CASSLVPSRDIDTGELFF,TGTGCCAGCAGCTTAGTACCTTCCCGGGACATAGACACCGGGGAGCTGTTTTTT
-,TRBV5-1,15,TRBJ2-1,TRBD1,CASSLTGGVYHEQFF,TGCGCCAGCAGCCTCACAGGGGGCGTTTACCATGAGCAGTTCTTC
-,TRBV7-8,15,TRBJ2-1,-,CASSPRGTPQGEQFF,TGTGCCAGCAGCCCAAGGGGGACGCCACAGGGTGAGCAGTTCTTC
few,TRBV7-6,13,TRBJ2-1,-,CASSLARRGEQFF,TGTGCCAGCAGCTTAGCGCGACGAGGAGAGCAGTTCTTC
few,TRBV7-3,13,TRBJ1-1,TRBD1,CASSPDRAAEAFF,TGTGCCAGCAGCCCCGACAGGGCGGCTGAAGCTTTCTTT
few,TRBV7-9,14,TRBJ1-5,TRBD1,CASSQTGVHQPQHF,TGTGCCAGCAGCCAGACAGGGGTACATCAGCCCCAGCATTTT
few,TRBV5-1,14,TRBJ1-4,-,CASSSDSTNEKLFF,TGCGCCAGCAGCTCGGACAGTACTAATGAAAAACTGTTTTTT
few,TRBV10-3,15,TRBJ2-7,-,CAIRTTDRTNYEQYF,TGTGCCATCAGGACGACAGACCGAACAAACTACGAGCAGTACTTC
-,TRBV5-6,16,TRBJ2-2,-,CASSLGPDGATGELFF,TGTGCCAGCAGCTTAGGTCCAGATGGAGCCACCGGGGAGCTGTTTTTT
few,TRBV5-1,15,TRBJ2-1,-,CASSHDRLRYNEQFF,TGCGCCAGCAGCCATGACAGGTTAAGGTACAATGAGCAGTTCTTC
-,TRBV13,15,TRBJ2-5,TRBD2,CASSLGAGAGEAQYF,TGTGCCAGCAGCTTAGGAGCGGGGGCAGGGGAGGCCCAGTACTTC
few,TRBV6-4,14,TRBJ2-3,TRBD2,CASSGLAGIGTQYF,TGTGCCAGCAGTGGACTAGCGGGGATTGGTACGCAGTATTTT
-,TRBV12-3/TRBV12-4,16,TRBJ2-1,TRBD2,CASSPKGGGALHEQFF,TGTGCCAGCAGCCCAAAGGGCGGGGGGGCCCTCCATGAGCAGTTCTTC
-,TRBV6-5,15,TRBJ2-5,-,CASSYSTPGKETQYF,TGTGCCAGCAGTTACTCGACTCCAGGGAAAGAGACCCAGTACTTC
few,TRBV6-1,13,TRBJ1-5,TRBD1,CASLGQFDQPQHF,TGTGCCAGCCTGGGACAGTTCGATCAGCCCCAGCATTTT
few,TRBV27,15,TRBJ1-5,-,CASSFGYNSNQPQHF,TGTGCCAGCAGTTTTGGGTACAATAGCAATCAGCCCCAGCATTTT
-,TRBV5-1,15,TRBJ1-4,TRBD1,CASSLVGGRNEKLFF,TGCGCCAGCAGCTTGGTAGGGGGCCGGAATGAAAAACTGTTTTTT
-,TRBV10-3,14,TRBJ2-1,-,CAISAEGSYNEQFF,TGTGCCATCAGTGCGGAGGGGTCCTACAATGAGCAGTTCTTC
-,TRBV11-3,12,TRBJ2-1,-,CASSPNKNEQFF,TGTGCCAGCAGCCCGAATAAAAATGAGCAGTTCTTC
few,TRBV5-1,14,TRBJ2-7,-,CASSLDGFLTEQYF,TGCGCCAGCAGCTTGGACGGGTTCCTGACCGAGCAGTACTTC
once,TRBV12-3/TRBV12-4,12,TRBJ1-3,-,CASSSSAKQQYF,TGTGCCAGCAGTTCCTCTGCTAAGCAACAATATTTT
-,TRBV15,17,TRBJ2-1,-,CATSPVGIALLRNEQFF,TGTGCCACCAGCCCGGTCGGGATCGCACTACTACGCAATGAGCAGTTCTTC
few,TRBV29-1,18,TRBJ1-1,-,CSVEEGYRDGRMNTEAFF,TGCAGCGTTGAAGAAGGGTACCGGGACGGCAGGATGAACACTGAAGCTTTCTTT
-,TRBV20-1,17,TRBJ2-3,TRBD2,CSARDTLRAGGTDTQYF,TGCAGTGCTAGAGATACCCTCAGGGCGGGGGGTACAGATACGCAGTATTTT
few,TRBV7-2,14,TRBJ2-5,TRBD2,CASSFLAVQETQYF,TGTGCCAGCAGCTTCCTAGCGGTACAAGAGACCCAGTACTTC
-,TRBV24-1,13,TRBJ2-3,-,CATGREGLDTQYF,TGTGCCACGGGAAGAGAGGGCCTGGATACGCAGTATTTT
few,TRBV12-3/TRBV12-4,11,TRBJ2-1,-,CASSSIHEQFF,TGTGCCAGCAGTTCCATCCATGAGCAGTTCTTC
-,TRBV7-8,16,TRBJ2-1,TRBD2,CASSLVGGTSTNEQFF,TGTGCCAGCAGCTTAGTTGGCGGGACTAGTACCAATGAGCAGTTCTTC
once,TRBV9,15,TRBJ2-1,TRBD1,CASSARGLSDNEQFF,TGTGCCAGCAGCGCCAGGGGGCTTTCGGACAATGAGCAGTTCTTC
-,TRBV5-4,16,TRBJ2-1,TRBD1,CASSFLRDRGYNEQFF,TGTGCCAGCAGCTTTCTACGGGACAGGGGATACAATGAGCAGTTCTTC